Listed here are 25 T cell receptor beta chains from one sample, sequenced in a study of OX40 agonist ivuxolimab in advanced cancers. Only in-frame clones appear in the TCRdb table, and some are missing; sequencing was by immunoSEQ multiplex PCR. Here the sample spans 91,000 or so clones, around 86% being singletons. The sequences come from CD4+ or CD8+ T cells sorted from blood, collected in a trial of the OX40 agonist ivuxolimab. The receptors were gathered from an adult with an advanced solid tumor such as melanoma, head and neck, liver or kidney cancer.

Ten or more counts support this clone. V usage is TRBV19 and J usage is TRBJ2-5, with 7 bases matching TRBD2. Germline V gives CDR1 LNHDA, CDR2 SQIVND (reference sequence). J was trimmed by 5 bases and V by 4 bases; bases with no gene match: 7. This CDR3 has 14 amino acids. This CDR3 reads CASSTPGGGETQYF. CDR3 nucleotide sequence: TGTGCCAGTAGTACCCCGGGAGGAGGGGAGACCCAGTACTTC.

The chain combines TRBV28 with TRBJ2-7; 9 bases fit TRBD2. Germline V lookup: CDR1 MDHEN, CDR2 SYDVKM. After removal of 5 bases from V and 1 base from J, the junction contained 3 bases not matched to a gene. The CDR3 is 14 amino acids. CDR3 bases: TGTGCCAGCAGTCCGCGGGGGGGATCCTACGAGCAGTACTTC. Its protein product is CASSPRGGSYEQYF.

The J gene is TRBJ2-1, the V gene TRBV5-1, with unresolved D. The CDR3 covers 15 residues. CDR1 and CDR2 (germline): SGHRS, YFSETQ. V gave up 0 bases and J gave up 0 bases, with 7 bases separating them. DNA of the CDR3: TGCGCCAGCAGCTTGGGGCACAACTCCTACAATGAGCAGTTCTTC. Translating it yields CASSLGHNSYNEQFF.

The J gene is TRBJ2-7, the V gene TRBV5-1; D call uncertain. Germline CDR1 SGHRS, CDR2 YFSETQ. The CDR3 length is 15 residues. Trimming shortened V by 5 bases and J by 1 base, and 16 bases separated the two germline ends. The CDR3 reads CASSPGASLSYEQYF. The CDR3 DNA reads as TGCGCCAGCAGTCCGGGTGCCAGCTTATCCTACGAGCAGTACTTC.

V usage is TRBV15 and J usage is TRBJ2-1, with 7 bases fitting TRBD2. The trim removed 7 bases at V and 0 bases at J, leaving 3 bases unmatched. The CDR3 totals 14 residues. Looked up from germline, CDR1 is LNHNV and CDR2 is YYDKDF (reference sequence). In DNA, the CDR3 is TGTGCCACCATAGCGGGCGGCTCCTACAATGAGCAGTTCTTC. Translating it yields CATIAGGSYNEQFF.

This sequence joins TRBV27 and TRBJ1-5; TRBD1 is a possible D gene (6 bases). The CDR3 sequence is 15 residues long. The germline V gene encodes CDR1 MNHEY and CDR2 SMNVEV (reference sequence). V was cut by 7 bases and J by 7 bases, with 20 bases left in between. CDR3 in amino acids: CASNLGGRPDQPQHF. For the CDR3, the DNA is TGTGCCAGCAACCTCGGGGGGCGCCCGGACCAGCCCCAGCATTTT.

The chain couples TRBV7-2 to TRBJ1-5; the D gene is possibly TRBD1 (5 bases). Germline lookup yields CDR1 SGHTA and CDR2 FQGNSA. The CDR3 spans 16 residues. The V end was cut by 1 base, the J end by 4 bases, with 14 bases between. The CDR3 reads CASSLEWGINNQPQHF. CDR3 sequence (DNA): TGTGCCAGCAGCTTAGAGTGGGGCATTAATAATCAGCCCCAGCATTTT.

This clone appeared once. The chain joins TRBV19 to TRBJ2-1; D ambiguous. Germline CDR1 LNHDA, CDR2 SQIVND (reference sequence). The CDR3 covers 11 residues. The V and J ends lost 3 bases and 10 bases respectively, with 7 bases between them. This CDR3 is CASSIDLEQFF. CDR3 nucleotides: TGTGCCAGTAGTATTGACCTGGAGCAGTTCTTC.

The chain is built from TRBV5-5 and TRBJ2-5; TRBD2 aligns across 10 bases. J was trimmed by 3 bases and V by 2 bases; bases with no gene match: 7. Germline CDR1 SGHKS, CDR2 YYEKEE (reference sequence). CDR3 size: 16 residues. The CDR3 is CASSLIAGGAKETQYF. CDR3 nucleotide sequence: TGTGCCAGCAGCTTAATAGCGGGAGGTGCCAAAGAGACCCAGTACTTC. Filled out from reference TRBV5-5 and TRBJ2-5, the complete variable domain reads DAGVTQSPTHLIKTRGQQVTLRCSPISGHKSVSWYQQVLGQGPQFIFQYYEKEERGRGNFPDRFSARQFPNYSSELNVNALLLGDSALYLCASSLIAGGAKETQYFGPGTRLLVL.

J is TRBJ2-7 and V is TRBV5-7; 9 bases agree with TRBD2. TRBV5-7 is an ORF for which the function is uncertain. The trim removed 2 bases at V and 1 base at J, leaving 1 base unmatched. This CDR3 spans 14 amino acids. For the CDR3, the DNA is TGTGCCAGCAGCTTCACTAGCGGGTCCTACGAGCAGTACTTC. It encodes CASSFTSGSYEQYF.

There are a few counts of this clone. This rearrangement joins TRBV27 to TRBJ2-3, with 8 positions matching TRBD2. The CDR3 extends over 15 amino acids. The ends lost 4 bases at V and 6 bases at J; junction bases unmatched: 9. CDR1 is MNHEY, CDR2 SMNVEV, per germline (reference sequence). CDR3 in DNA: TGTGCCAGCAGTTCTCCCGGGGGGGGCGTGGATACGCAGTATTTT. This translates into CASSSPGGGVDTQYF.

The V gene is TRBV5-1, the J gene TRBJ2-7, with 8 bases fitting TRBD2. Germline V gene lookup returns CDR1 SGHRS and CDR2 YFSETQ. This CDR3 contains 13 residues. V lost 5 bases and J lost 2; bases outside the gene matches: 3. CDR3 coding DNA: TGCGCCAGCAGAAGCGGGGGCACCTACGAGCAGTACTTC. Its protein is CASRSGGTYEQYF.

V and J are TRBV5-4 and TRBJ2-1; TRBD2 agrees at 13 bases. The CDR3 loop spans 15 amino acids. The germline gives CDR1 SGHNT, CDR2 YYREEE (reference sequence). V dropped 4 bases and J dropped 5; count of bases not matched to a gene: 3. The DNA of the CDR3 is TGTGCCAGCAGCATGGGACTAGCGGGAAACAATGAGCAGTTCTTC. Protein product: CASSMGLAGNNEQFF.

The V and J genes are TRBV9 and TRBJ2-2; maybe TRBD1 (6 bases). With 3 bases removed from V and 0 bases from J, the gap between germline ends came to 12 bases. Germline CDR1 SGDLS, CDR2 YYNGEE. There are 16 residues in the CDR3. The CDR3 loop reads CASSGTGTPNTGELFF. CDR3 coding DNA: TGTGCCAGCAGCGGTACCGGGACACCGAACACCGGGGAGCTGTTTTTT.

This rearrangement joins TRBV5-1 to TRBJ2-2; TRBD1 aligns across 8 bases. CDR1 is SGHRS and CDR2 is YFSETQ in the germline V gene. The CDR3 sequence is 14 residues long. V lost 3 bases to trimming and J lost 3 bases; unmatched junction nucleotides: 1. As DNA, the CDR3 is TGCGCCAGCAGCTGGGGACAGGACACCGGGGAGCTGTTTTTT. Protein product: CASSWGQDTGELFF. The full variable domain, in which reference TRBV5-1 and TRBJ2-2 provide the parts outside the CDR3, is KAGVTQTPRYLIKTRGQQVTLSCSPISGHRSVSWYQQTPGQGLQFLFEYFSETQRNKGNFPGRFSGRQFSNSRSEMNVSTLELGDSALYLCASSWGQDTGELFFGEGSRLTVL.

This chain uses TRBV13 with TRBJ2-5; 14 positions match TRBD2. V lost 5 bases to trimming and J lost 6 bases; unmatched junction nucleotides: 5. Germline CDR1 reads PRHDT; CDR2 reads FYEKMQ (reference sequence). The CDR3 covers 15 residues. In DNA, the CDR3 is TGTGCCAGCAGCCGAGGGACTAGCGGGAGTAAGACCCAGTACTTC. Its protein product is CASSRGTSGSKTQYF. Full variable domain (outside the CDR3, taken from reference TRBV13 and TRBJ2-5): AAGVIQSPRHLIKEKRETATLKCYPIPRHDTVYWYQQGPGQDPQFLISFYEKMQSDKGSIPDRFSAQQFSDYHSELNMSSLELGDSALYFCASSRGTSGSKTQYFGPGTRLLVL.

This chain joins TRBV15 and TRBJ1-2; D might be TRBD1 (5 bases). V lost 4 bases to trimming and J lost 4 bases, with 19 bases between them. CDR3 length: 16 amino acids. Germline V gene lookup returns CDR1 LNHNV and CDR2 YYDKDF (reference sequence). CDR3 in amino acids: CATSTGGETALYGYTF. CDR3 sequence (DNA): TGTGCCACCAGCACTGGAGGAGAGACAGCCCTCTATGGCTACACCTTC.

V gene TRBV2 combines with J gene TRBJ1-3; D uncertain. Germline CDR1 reads SNHLY; CDR2 reads FYNNEI. The CDR3 contains 13 residues. Trimming removed 2 bases at V and 3 bases at J, with 5 bases between. The CDR3 DNA is TGTGCCAGCAGTGAATACGGTGGAAACACCATATATTTT. This encodes CASSEYGGNTIYF.

The J gene is TRBJ2-5, the V gene TRBV10-2; TRBD2 matches at 14 bases. Germline V gene sequence: CDR1 WSHSY, CDR2 SAAADI. CDR3 length: 15 amino acids. Unmatched junction bases numbered 9, after V lost 7 bases and J lost 8 bases. The CDR3, as DNA: TGCGCCAGCAAACCCCCGGGACTAGCGGGAGAAACCCAGTACTTC. This encodes CASKPPGLAGETQYF.

J is TRBJ2-3 and V is TRBV27; D unresolved. With 3 bases removed from V and 2 bases from J, the gap between germline ends came to 9 bases. There are 14 residues in the CDR3. CDR1 is MNHEY, CDR2 SMNVEV, per germline (reference sequence). CDR3 loop: CASSLVALTDTQYF. The CDR3, as DNA: TGTGCCAGCAGTTTGGTGGCCCTCACAGATACGCAGTATTTT.

The chain recombines TRBV5-1 with TRBJ1-1; 7 bases fit TRBD1. The germline V gene encodes CDR1 SGHRS and CDR2 YFSETQ. The CDR3 has 14 amino acids. J gave up 5 bases and V 0 bases, and 4 bases lay outside the gene matches. As DNA, the CDR3 is TGCGCCAGCAGCTTGGATCAGGGGGGGACTGAAGCTTTCTTT. It yields the protein CASSLDQGGTEAFF.

This clone was counted a few times. The chain combines TRBV6-5 with TRBJ1-3; D is unclear. Germline V lookup: CDR1 MNHEY, CDR2 SVGAGI. V lost 2 bases, J lost 0 bases, and 8 bases lay in between. This CDR3 spans 15 amino acids. CDR3 nucleotides: TGTGCCAGCAGTTACAGTCAGTTCTCTGGAAACACCATATATTTT. It yields the protein CASSYSQFSGNTIYF.

This clone was counted a single time. This chain uses TRBV16 with TRBJ1-3; a possible D gene is TRBD1 (6 bases). Trimming stripped 0 bases from V and 0 bases from J, with 6 bases between. This CDR3 spans 15 amino acids. CDR1 and CDR2 (germline): KGHSY, FQNENV. The CDR3 nucleotides are TGTGCCAGCAGCCAATCGACAGGCTCTGGAAACACCATATATTTT. Its protein product is CASSQSTGSGNTIYF.

V is TRBV5-1 and J is TRBJ2-2, with D possibly being TRBD1 (6 bases). The V end lost 1 base, the J end lost 4 bases, and 14 bases lay between the germline ends. Germline values: CDR1 SGHRS, CDR2 YFSETQ. The CDR3 consists of 16 residues. The CDR3 DNA follows: TGCGCCAGCAGCTTGTCGCAGGGGATTGGCACCGGGGAGCTGTTTTTT. Translating gives CASSLSQGIGTGELFF. Supplemented by reference TRBV5-1 and TRBJ2-2, the full variable domain reads KAGVTQTPRYLIKTRGQQVTLSCSPISGHRSVSWYQQTPGQGLQFLFEYFSETQRNKGNFPGRFSGRQFSNSRSEMNVSTLELGDSALYLCASSLSQGIGTGELFFGEGSRLTVL.

This chain links TRBV2 with TRBJ2-1; 9 positions agree with TRBD2. The germline gives CDR1 SNHLY, CDR2 FYNNEI. V shed 6 bases and J 0 bases; nucleotides not matched to a gene: 3. The length of the CDR3 is 15 residues. CDR3: CASSASGNSYNEQFF. CDR3 coding DNA: TGTGCCAGCAGCGCTAGCGGGAACTCCTACAATGAGCAGTTCTTC. Variable domain in full (rest from reference TRBV2 and TRBJ2-1): EPEVTQTPSHQVTQMGQEVILRCVPISNHLYFYWYRQILGQKVEFLVSFYNNEISEKSEIFDDQFSVERPDGSNFTLKIRSTKLEDSAMYFCASSASGNSYNEQFFGPGTRLTVL.